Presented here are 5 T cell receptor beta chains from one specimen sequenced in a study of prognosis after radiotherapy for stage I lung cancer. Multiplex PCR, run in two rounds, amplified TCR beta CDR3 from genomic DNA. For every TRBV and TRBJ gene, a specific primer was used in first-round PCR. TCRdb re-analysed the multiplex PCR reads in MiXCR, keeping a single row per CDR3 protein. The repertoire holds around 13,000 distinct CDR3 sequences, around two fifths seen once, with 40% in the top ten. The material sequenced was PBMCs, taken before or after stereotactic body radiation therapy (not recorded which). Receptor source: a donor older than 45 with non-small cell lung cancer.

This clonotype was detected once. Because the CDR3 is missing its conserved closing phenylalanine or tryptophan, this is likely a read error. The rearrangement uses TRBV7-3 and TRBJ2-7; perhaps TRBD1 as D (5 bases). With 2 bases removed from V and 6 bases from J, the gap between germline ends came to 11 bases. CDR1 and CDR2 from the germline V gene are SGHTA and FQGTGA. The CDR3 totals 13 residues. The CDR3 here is CASSLHGAGEQYL. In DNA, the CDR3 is TGTGCCAGCAGCTTACATGGGGCAGGCGAGCAGTACCTC.

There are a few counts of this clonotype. In DNA form, the CDR3 reads TGTGCCAGCAGTCTAGACAGGGACCACAATGAGCAGTTCTTC. Protein product: CASSLDRDHNEQFF. The chain couples TRBV28 to TRBJ2-1; 7 bases fit TRBD1. The CDR3 has 14 residues. Looked up from germline, CDR1 is MDHEN and CDR2 is SYDVKM. Losses at the gene ends were 5 bases for V and 5 bases for J; bases not matched to a gene: 6.

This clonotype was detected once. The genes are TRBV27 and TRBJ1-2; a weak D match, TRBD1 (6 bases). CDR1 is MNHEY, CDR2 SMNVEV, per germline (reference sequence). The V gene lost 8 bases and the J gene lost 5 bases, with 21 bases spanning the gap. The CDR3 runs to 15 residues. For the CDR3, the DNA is TGTGCCAGCCGATCTACAGGGAGGGAGGGTTATGGCTACACCTTC. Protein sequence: CASRSTGREGYGYTF.

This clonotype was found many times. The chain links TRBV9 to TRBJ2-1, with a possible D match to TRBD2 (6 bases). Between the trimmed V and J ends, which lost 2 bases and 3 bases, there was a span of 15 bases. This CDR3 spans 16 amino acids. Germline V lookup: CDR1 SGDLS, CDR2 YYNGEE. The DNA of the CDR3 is TGTGCCAGCAGCGTCCTTAGCGGAGGCCTCTACAATGAGCAGTTCTTC. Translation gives CASSVLSGGLYNEQFF.

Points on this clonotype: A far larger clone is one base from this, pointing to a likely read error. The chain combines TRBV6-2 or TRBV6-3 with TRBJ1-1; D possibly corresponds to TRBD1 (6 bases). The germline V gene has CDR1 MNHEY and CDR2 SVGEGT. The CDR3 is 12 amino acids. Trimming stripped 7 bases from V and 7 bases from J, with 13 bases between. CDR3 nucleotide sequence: TGTGCCAGCATGGACAGTTGGCTTGAAGCTTTCTTT. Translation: CASMDSWLEAFF.